This T cell receptor (beta chain) was recovered during a study of early T cells in non-severe SARS-CoV-2 infection. Study details: Sequenced material consisted of bulk RNA (from unsorted whole blood), and chains were unpaired. General observations from the study: Anti-spike CD8 responses were favored in VDJdb matching, and private and CD4 specificities were missed.

Molecules of cDNA were individually given unique molecular identifiers that were attached to them. One entry per CDR3 protein, called by TCRdb with MiXCR from the 5' RACE reads. The data show 55,000 to 70,000 distinct CDR3 sequences, 3.5% to 6% seen once. CDR1 is MNHEY and CDR2 is SVGAGI in the germline V gene. The CDR3 is 14 amino acids. The V and J ends lost 5 bases and 3 bases respectively, with 13 bases between them. This clonotype was picked up many times. The antigen remains unidentified. J is TRBJ1-2 and V is TRBV6-5; possibly TRBD1 for D (6 bases). Sequenced here: whole blood, sampled at baseline. This sequence originates from an adult who was a healthcare worker with PCR-confirmed SARS-CoV-2 infection or an uninfected control (not recorded which). The donor label of this sample is uncertain. The CDR3 nucleotides are TGTGCCAGCAGTGCCTACAGGGACCACTATGGCTACACCTTC. Residues: CASSAYRDHYGYTF.